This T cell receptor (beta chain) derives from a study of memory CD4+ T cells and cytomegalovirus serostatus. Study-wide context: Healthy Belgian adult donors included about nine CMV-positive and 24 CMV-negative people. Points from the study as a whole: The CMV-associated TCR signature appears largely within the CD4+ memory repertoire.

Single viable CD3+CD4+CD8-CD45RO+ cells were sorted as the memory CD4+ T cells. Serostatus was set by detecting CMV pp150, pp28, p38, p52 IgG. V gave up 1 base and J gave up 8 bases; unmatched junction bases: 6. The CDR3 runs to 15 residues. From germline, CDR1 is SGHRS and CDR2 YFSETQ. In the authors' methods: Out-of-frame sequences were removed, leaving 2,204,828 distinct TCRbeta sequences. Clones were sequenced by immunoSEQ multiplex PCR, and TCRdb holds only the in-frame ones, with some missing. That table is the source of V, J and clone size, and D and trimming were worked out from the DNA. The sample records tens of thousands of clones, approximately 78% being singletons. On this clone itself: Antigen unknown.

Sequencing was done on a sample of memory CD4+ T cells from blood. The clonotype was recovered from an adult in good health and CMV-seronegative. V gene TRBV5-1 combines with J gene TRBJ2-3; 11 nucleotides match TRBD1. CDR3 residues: CASSLMGQGDGTQYF. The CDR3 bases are TGCGCCAGCAGCTTGATGGGACAGGGGGATGGTACGCAGTATTTT.